Below are 24 T cell receptor beta chains sequenced from a single sample in a study of control samples from healthy donors and cancer patients (dated by TCRdb to 2020 to 2021). The library was built by means of the immunoSEQ multiplex PCR assay. Imported from immuneACCESS, the table was reduced by TCRdb to in-frame sequences with V and J called. These copies leave out some clones; in studies compared against another copy, an unresolved V gene accounts for under half, and the cause of the remainder is not known. This sample holds about 180,000 clones; around 90% were observed only once. About 1.4% of the sample is held by the ten biggest clonotypes. Material for sequencing was blood. These receptors were collected from a man aged 30-40 years in good health.

As regards this clone: In the same sample, other DNA sequences code for this CDR3. This sequence joins TRBV5-1 and TRBJ2-2, with D uncertain. Per the germline V gene, CDR1 is SGHRS and CDR2 is YFSETQ. V was shortened by 0 bases and J by 1 base, with 4 bases between the two germline ends. This CDR3 has 14 residues. This chain's CDR3 is CASSLGLNTGELFF. CDR3 in DNA: TGCGCCAGCAGCTTGGGGTTGAACACCGGGGAGCTGTTTTTT.

The chain uses TRBV11-2 and TRBJ1-2; TRBD1 is a possible D gene (5 bases). There are 13 residues in the CDR3. Deletions cut 4 bases from V and 5 bases from J, with 11 bases between. CDR1 SGHAT and CDR2 FQNNGV come from the germline V gene. CDR3 nucleotides: TGTGCCAGCAGCTACCCGGGACTTTATGGCTACACCTTC. This sequence encodes CASSYPGLYGYTF.

The V call is TRBV6-5, the J call TRBJ1-6; D uncertain. CDR3 length: 14 amino acids. Germline V gives CDR1 MNHEY, CDR2 SVGAGI. V gave up 7 bases and J gave up 4 bases, with 11 bases separating them. CDR3 sequence: CASTSGLYNSPLHF. The CDR3 region has the DNA TGTGCCAGCACTTCCGGGTTGTATAATTCACCCCTCCACTTT.

The chain combines TRBV28 with TRBJ1-1; perhaps TRBD1 as D (5 bases). V lost 2 bases and J 3 bases, leaving 13 bases between the germline ends. CDR1 is MDHEN and CDR2 is SYDVKM in the germline V gene. There are 15 residues in the CDR3. The CDR3 DNA sequence: TGTGCCAGCAGTTTAACGGGGGAAGGGTACACTGAAGCTTTCTTT. Its protein product is CASSLTGEGYTEAFF. The full variable domain, completed using reference TRBV28 and TRBJ1-1, is DVKVTQSSRYLVKRTGEKVFLECVQDMDHENMFWYRQDPGLGLRLIYFSYDVKMKEKGDIPEGYSVSREKKERFSLILESASTNQTSMYLCASSLTGEGYTEAFFGQGTRLTVV.

The chain uses TRBV2 and TRBJ2-3; 8 nucleotides match TRBD2. Losses at the gene ends were 6 bases for V and 6 bases for J; bases not matched to a gene: 5. CDR3 size: 13 residues. Germline loops: CDR1 SNHLY, CDR2 FYNNEI. The CDR3 region is CASSARLADTQYF. The DNA of the CDR3 is TGTGCCAGCAGCGCACGACTAGCGGATACGCAGTATTTT.

The V gene is TRBV3-1 (or the pseudogene TRBV3-2), the J gene TRBJ1-2; D ambiguous. CDR3 length: 15 residues. The germline V and J ends were trimmed by 1 base and 3 bases, with 12 bases remaining between them. The germline gives CDR1 LGHDT, CDR2 YNNKEL (reference sequence). The CDR3 DNA reads as TGTGCCAGCAGCCAAGGATCAGTACCTTACTATGGCTACACCTTC. Protein product: CASSQGSVPYYGYTF.

The chain employs TRBV6-5 and TRBJ2-1; D gene unclear. There are 14 residues in the CDR3. Germline CDR1 is MNHEY and CDR2 is SVGAGI. V was pared by 7 bases and J by 2 bases, with 12 bases between. CDR3 nucleotide sequence: TGTGCCAGCATACTCGGGCTAGCCTACAATGAGCAGTTCTTC. Amino acid sequence: CASILGLAYNEQFF.

This rearrangement joins TRBV5-1 to TRBJ1-4; weak D call: TRBD1 (5 bases). The CDR3 totals 14 residues. CDR1 and CDR2 (germline): SGHRS, YFSETQ. V was clipped by 0 bases and J by 7 bases, with 10 bases between them. The CDR3 sequence is CASSLEGTREKLFF. CDR3 sequence (DNA): TGCGCCAGCAGCTTGGAGGGGACTCGTGAAAAACTGTTTTTT.

The chain combines TRBV5-4 with TRBJ2-3; possible D gene TRBD2, 7 bases. Germline assignment: CDR1 SGHNT and CDR2 YYREEE (reference sequence). The CDR3 consists of 16 residues. Trimming removed 6 bases at V and 4 bases at J, with 21 bases between. As DNA, the CDR3 is TGTGCCAGCACGTCCCCCAGGGGAGGGGGTGCAGATACGCAGTATTTT. Amino acid sequence: CASTSPRGGGADTQYF. Supplemented by reference TRBV5-4 and TRBJ2-3, the full variable domain reads ETGVTQSPTHLIKTRGQQVTLRCSSQSGHNTVSWYQQALGQGPQFIFQYYREEENGRGNFPPRFSGLQFPNYSSELNVNALELDDSALYLCASTSPRGGGADTQYFGPGTRLTVL.

This clone has more than one count but fewer than ten. The chain recombines TRBV5-1 with TRBJ2-5, with 8 bases that match TRBD1. V shed 1 base and J 3 bases; nucleotides not matched to a gene: 2. The length of the CDR3 is 14 residues. From germline, CDR1 is SGHRS and CDR2 YFSETQ. The CDR3 protein is CASSLTGGKETQYF. In DNA, the CDR3 is TGCGCCAGCAGCTTGACAGGGGGAAAAGAGACCCAGTACTTC.

The V call is TRBV10-3, the J call TRBJ1-6; possible D gene TRBD1, 6 bases. V lost 10 bases and J 7 bases, leaving 17 bases between the germline ends. The CDR3 has 14 residues. Per germline, CDR1 ENHRY and CDR2 SYGVKD. CDR3 protein: CASTPTGQNSPLHF. The CDR3 DNA is TGTGCCAGTACACCAACAGGACAGAATTCACCCCTCCACTTT.

The chain carries TRBV30 and TRBJ1-1; 10 positions match TRBD1. CDR1 GTSNPN and CDR2 SVGIG come from the germline V gene (reference sequence). The CDR3 is made up of 14 amino acids. Germline trimming cut 5 bases from V and 2 bases from J; bases unmatched to any gene: 5. Here the CDR3 DNA reads TGTGCCTGGGACAGGGGGCTCTCCAACACTGAAGCTTTCTTT. This encodes CAWDRGLSNTEAFF.

The CDR3 loop reads CASSLAAGGSSYEQYF. CDR3 in DNA: TGCGCCAGCAGCTTGGCGGCGGGAGGGAGCTCCTACGAGCAGTACTTC. The V and J genes are TRBV5-1 and TRBJ2-7, with 9 bases identical to TRBD2. Germline V CDR1 and CDR2: SGHRS, YFSETQ. This CDR3 comprises 16 residues. Germline trimming cut 0 bases from V and 0 bases from J; bases unmatched to any gene: 4.

The chain links TRBV24-1 to TRBJ2-3; possibly TRBD2 for D (6 bases). Trimming cost V 4 bases and J 0 bases, with 10 bases left between them. Germline loops: CDR1 KGHDR, CDR2 SFDVKD. This CDR3 contains 15 residues. The CDR3 loop reads CATSDPGVSTDTQYF. In DNA form, the CDR3 reads TGTGCCACCAGTGACCCGGGGGTTAGCACAGATACGCAGTATTTT.

The rearrangement joins TRBV5-6 to TRBJ1-4; D is perhaps TRBD1 (6 bases). V gave up 0 bases and J gave up 3 bases, with 9 bases separating them. Germline values: CDR1 SGHDT, CDR2 YYEEEE. The CDR3 consists of 15 residues. In nucleotides, the CDR3 is TGTGCCAGCAGCTTGGCAGGGGCGTCTAATGAAAAACTGTTTTTT. Protein product: CASSLAGASNEKLFF.

The rearrangement uses TRBV5-1 and TRBJ2-3, with D possibly called TRBD1 or TRBD2 (6 bases each). There are 16 residues in the CDR3. The germline V gene has CDR1 SGHRS and CDR2 YFSETQ. V was pared by 0 bases and J by 0 bases, with 11 bases between. CDR3 nucleotide sequence: TGCGCCAGCAGCTTGGAGGGGGGCCCGAGCACAGATACGCAGTATTTT. Translating gives CASSLEGGPSTDTQYF.

The chain carries TRBV30 and TRBJ2-7; D may correspond to TRBD1 or TRBD2 (5 bases each). V was cut by 5 bases and J by 4 bases, with 15 bases left in between. Germline V gives CDR1 GTSNPN, CDR2 SVGIG (reference sequence). CDR3 length: 13 amino acids. The CDR3 here is CAWAPGALYEQYF. CDR3 nucleotide sequence: TGTGCCTGGGCTCCCGGGGCCCTGTACGAGCAGTACTTC. The whole variable domain, remainder taken from reference TRBV30 and TRBJ2-7, is SQTIHQWPATLVQPVGSPLSLECTVEGTSNPNLYWYRQAAGRGLQLLFYSVGIGQISSEVPQNLSASRPQDRQFILSSKKLLLSDSGFYLCAWAPGALYEQYFGPGTRLTVT.

The chain recombines TRBV5-6 with TRBJ1-5, with TRBD1 as a possible D gene (6 bases). The CDR3 sequence is 15 residues long. Per the germline V gene, CDR1 is SGHDT and CDR2 is YYEEEE. V shed 1 base and J shed 3 bases, with 11 bases lying between them. The CDR3 DNA follows: TGTGCCAGCAGCTTGAACAGGGAGCTCAATCAGCCCCAGCATTTT. The encoded protein is CASSLNRELNQPQHF. The entire variable domain, with the rest obtained from reference TRBV5-6 and TRBJ1-5, is as follows: DAGVTQSPTHLIKTRGQQVTLRCSPKSGHDTVSWYQQALGQGPQFIFQYYEEEERQRGNFPDRFSGHQFPNYSSELNVNALLLGDSALYLCASSLNRELNQPQHFGDGTRLSIL.

The V call is TRBV29-1, the J call TRBJ1-2; the D gene is possibly TRBD1 (5 bases). The CDR3 is made up of 12 amino acids. The V end lost 7 bases, the J end lost 6 bases, and 15 bases lay between the germline ends. Germline V lookup: CDR1 SQVTM, CDR2 ANQGSEA. The CDR3 coding sequence is TGCAGCGCTGGGGCACAGGCCGATGGCTACACCTTC. Its protein is CSAGAQADGYTF. The variable domain in full, completed from reference TRBV29-1 and TRBJ1-2, reads SAVISQKPSRDICQRGTSLTIQCQVDSQVTMMFWYRQQPGQSLTLIATANQGSEATYESGFVIDKFPISRPNLTFSTLTVSNMSPEDSSIYLCSAGAQADGYTFGSGTRLTVV.

The rearrangement uses TRBV19 and TRBJ1-2; the D gene is possibly TRBD1 (5 bases). The V end was cut by 5 bases, the J end by 8 bases, with 18 bases between. Germline V gene sequence: CDR1 LNHDA, CDR2 SQIVND (reference sequence). CDR3 size: 14 residues. CDR3 DNA: TGTGCCAGTAGTGGACCGGGACTCAATAGAGGCTACACCTTC. This codes for CASSGPGLNRGYTF. Supplemented by reference TRBV19 and TRBJ1-2, the full variable domain reads DGGITQSPKYLFRKEGQNVTLSCEQNLNHDAMYWYRQDPGQGLRLIYYSQIVNDFQKGDIAEGYSVSREKKESFPLTVTSAQKNPTAFYLCASSGPGLNRGYTFGSGTRLTVV.

The chain joins TRBV19 to TRBJ1-5; a weak D match, TRBD1 (6 bases). Germline V CDR1 and CDR2: LNHDA, SQIVND (reference sequence). Trimming left V 10 bases short and J 7 bases short, with 23 bases between. The CDR3 is 15 residues long. The CDR3 nucleotides read TGTGCCACTCGTGGGAGGGGAGAAGGGGGACAGCCCCAGCATTTT. It encodes CATRGRGEGGQPQHF.

The chain joins TRBV5-4 to TRBJ2-1; a possible D gene is TRBD2 (5 bases). V lost 4 bases and J 3 bases, leaving 14 bases between the germline ends. There are 15 residues in the CDR3. Germline V gene lookup returns CDR1 SGHNT and CDR2 YYREEE (reference sequence). CDR3 region: CASSPGRESYNEQFF. CDR3 DNA: TGTGCCAGCAGCCCGGGAAGAGAGAGCTACAATGAGCAGTTCTTC.

V gene TRBV10-3 combines with J gene TRBJ1-6; a weak D match, TRBD1 (5 bases). The CDR3 has 16 amino acids. V lost 0 bases to trimming and J lost 9 bases, with 15 bases between them. The germline CDR1 and CDR2 sequences are ENHRY and SYGVKD. The CDR3 DNA reads TGTGCCATCAGTGAGTCTGGGGGTATGGGGGGTTCACCCCTCCACTTT. Protein: CAISESGGMGGSPLHF.

The chain links TRBV27 to TRBJ2-7; 8 bases map to TRBD2. Germline values: CDR1 MNHEY, CDR2 SMNVEV (reference sequence). Trimming removed 5 bases from V and 0 bases from J; junction bases left unmatched: 6. The CDR3 length is 15 residues. The CDR3 DNA follows: TGTGCCAGCAGTCCCCGAGCGGGAGTCTCCTACGAGCAGTACTTC. It translates to CASSPRAGVSYEQYF.